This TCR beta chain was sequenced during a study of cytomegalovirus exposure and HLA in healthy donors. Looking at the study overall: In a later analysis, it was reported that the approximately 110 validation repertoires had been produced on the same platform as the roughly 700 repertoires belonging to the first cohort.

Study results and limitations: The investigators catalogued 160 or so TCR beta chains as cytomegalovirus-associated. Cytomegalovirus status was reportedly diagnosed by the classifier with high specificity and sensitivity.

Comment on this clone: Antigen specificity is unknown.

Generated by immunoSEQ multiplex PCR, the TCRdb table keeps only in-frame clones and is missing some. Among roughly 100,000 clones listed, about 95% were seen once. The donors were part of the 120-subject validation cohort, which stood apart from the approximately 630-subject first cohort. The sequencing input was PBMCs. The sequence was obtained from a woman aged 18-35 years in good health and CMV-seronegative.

CDR3 residues: CASSSNGLAGGPSAEQYF. The CDR3 region has the DNA TGTGCCAGCAGTTCAAACGGACTAGCGGGGGGGCCTTCCGCCGAGCAGTACTTC. This rearrangement joins TRBV28 to TRBJ2-7, with 15 nucleotides matching TRBD2. This CDR3 is built from 18 residues. The V segment lost 4 bases and the J segment 6 bases; nucleotides outside the gene matches: 13. CDR1 is MDHEN and CDR2 is SYDVKM in the germline V gene.